The entry that follows covers one T cell receptor beta chain sequence. This clonotype was picked up many times. Its antigen target is currently unknown. The record has no base qualities; no much larger clone is one base away. This entry belongs to a study of T cells after yellow fever vaccination (dated by TCRdb to between 2018 and 2021). Looking at the study overall: The SMART-Seq v4 Ultra Low Input RNA kit was used to prepare libraries from fractions with low cell numbers. To track T-cell clones before and after primary and booster YFV17D yellow fever vaccination, bulk TCR alpha and beta repertoires were sequenced longitudinally. Two healthy male donors, one aged 18 to 30 and one aged 30 to 40 years, made up the cohort. Blood samples were taken at several timepoints before and after primary and secondary immunization, and bulk PBMC replicates and cell subsets were isolated. General conclusions and limits of the study: Because the study included only a couple of donors, the extent to which the findings can be generalized is limited. A small fraction of clonotypes showed up in both the CD4 and CD8 compartments, probably as a result of convergent recombination. FACS-sorted repertoires could contain abundant contaminating clonotypes from the bulk population, so computational filtering was required. The secondary T-cell response was weaker than the primary response but faster, peaking on day 5 instead of day 15. Most clones expanded after primary vaccination (approximately 96% of CD4 and roughly 91% of CD8) were re-detected after the booster, suggesting that broad memory maintenance occurred.

Looking up the germline V gene (reference sequence) yields CDR1 MNHEY and CDR2 SMNVEV. V is shortened by 2 bases, J by 8 bases, and the region joining them spans 16 bases. Including cysteine and phenylalanine, the CDR3 has 15 amino acids. Here the CDR3 DNA is all that survives: 45 bases in frame from base 1. Sequencing was performed on an Illumina NovaSeq 6000. TCR cDNA was synthesized by 5'RACE template switching, through which a universal primer site and unique molecular identifiers were introduced. cDNA synthesis was primed from both the TCR alpha and TCR beta constant segments. Library amplification used two PCR steps, and the second PCR step added sample barcodes and sequencing adapters. Sequencing of the libraries was done on either Illumina HiSeq 2500 (2x100 bp) or NovaSeq (2x150 bp). The original pipeline was this. Reads were demultiplexed and collapsed into UMI consensus sequences with MIGEC, and V(D)J alignment was performed with MiXCR. Using edgeR on replicate PBMC samples, clonotypes were called vaccine-responding if FDR was below 0.01 and the log2 fold change was above 5 up to day 15. CD4 or CD8 identity was assigned to each bulk clonotype according to whether the clonotype was present at higher abundance in the sequenced CD4 repertoire or the sequenced CD8 repertoire. TCRdb reworked the public reads: Q25 trimming with fastp, MiXCR clone assembly, productive beta chains retained. Each CDR3 protein appears once, grouped with its most common genes and DNA. The V and J calls here are based on TCRdb, not the publication. The sample contains some 97,000 distinct CDR3 sequences, under 6.5% of them found a single time. The ten largest account for roughly two fifths of the sample.

The treatment or condition label here, explained by the study, means: live attenuated yellow fever vaccine strain. PBMCs were isolated from peripheral blood using a standard Ficoll-Paque protocol. Dynabeads CD4 and CD8 positive selection kits were used to isolate the CD4 and CD8 T-cell fractions. TriZol was used to extract RNA from bulk PBMCs, CD4 and CD8 fractions, and dextramer-positive and dextramer-negative fractions. The sequence came from a man younger than 30 who received the YFV17D yellow fever vaccine. Sequences were derived from CD8+ T cells sorted from PBMCs, sampled 10 days after the yellow fever booster vaccination. Here the chain combines TRBV27 and TRBJ2-1; TRBD1 is a weak D gene call, 5 bases matching. CDR3 region: CASSLAGSSVDEQFF. The DNA sequence is given as TGTGCCAGCAGTTTAGCAGGGTCCTCCGTTGATGAGCAGTTCTTC.